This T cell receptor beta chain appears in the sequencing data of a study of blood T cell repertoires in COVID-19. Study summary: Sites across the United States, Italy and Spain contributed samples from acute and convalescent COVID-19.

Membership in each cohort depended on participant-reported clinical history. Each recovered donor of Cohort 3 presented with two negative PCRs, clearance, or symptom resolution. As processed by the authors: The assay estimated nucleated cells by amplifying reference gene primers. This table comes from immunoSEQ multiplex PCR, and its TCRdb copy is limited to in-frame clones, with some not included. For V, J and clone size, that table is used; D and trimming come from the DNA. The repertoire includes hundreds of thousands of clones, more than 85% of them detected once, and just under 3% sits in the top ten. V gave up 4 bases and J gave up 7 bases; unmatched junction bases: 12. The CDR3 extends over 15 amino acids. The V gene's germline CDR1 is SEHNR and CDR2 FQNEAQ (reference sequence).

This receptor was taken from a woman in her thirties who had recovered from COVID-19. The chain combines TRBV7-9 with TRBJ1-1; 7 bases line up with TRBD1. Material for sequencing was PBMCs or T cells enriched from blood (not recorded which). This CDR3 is CASSSPKRQGDEAFF. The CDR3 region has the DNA TGTGCCAGCAGCTCCCCTAAACGACAGGGTGATGAAGCTTTCTTT. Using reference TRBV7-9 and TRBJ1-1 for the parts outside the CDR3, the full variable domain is DTGVSQNPRHKITKRGQNVTFRCDPISEHNRLYWYRQTLGQGPEFLTYFQNEAQLEKSRLLSDRFSAERPKGSFSTLEIQRTEQGDSAMYLCASSSPKRQGDEAFFGQGTRLTVV.